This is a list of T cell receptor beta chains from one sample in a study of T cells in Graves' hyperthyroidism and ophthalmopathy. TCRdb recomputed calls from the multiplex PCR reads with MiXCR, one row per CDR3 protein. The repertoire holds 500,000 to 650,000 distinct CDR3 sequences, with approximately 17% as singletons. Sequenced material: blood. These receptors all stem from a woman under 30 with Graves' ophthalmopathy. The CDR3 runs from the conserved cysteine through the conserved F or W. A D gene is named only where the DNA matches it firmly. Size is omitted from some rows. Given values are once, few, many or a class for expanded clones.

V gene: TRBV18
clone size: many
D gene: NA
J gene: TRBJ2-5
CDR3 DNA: TGTGCCAGCTCACCCGGGGACGGGGAAGAGACCCAGTACTTC
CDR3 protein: CASSPGDGEETQYF

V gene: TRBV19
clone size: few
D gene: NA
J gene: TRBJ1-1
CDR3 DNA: TGTGCCAGTACATATTTGAGGCAGGACACTGAAGCTTTCTTT
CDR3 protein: CASTYLRQDTEAFF

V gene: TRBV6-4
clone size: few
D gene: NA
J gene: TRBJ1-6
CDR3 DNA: TGTGCCAGCAGTGAGGGGACAACTACATCACCCCTCCACTTT
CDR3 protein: CASSEGTTTSPLHF

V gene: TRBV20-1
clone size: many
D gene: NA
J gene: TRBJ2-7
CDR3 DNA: TGCAGTGCTAGCTTGAGCTCCTACGAGCAGTACTTC
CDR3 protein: CSASLSSYEQYF

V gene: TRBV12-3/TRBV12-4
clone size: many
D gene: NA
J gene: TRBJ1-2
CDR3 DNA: TGTGCCAGCAGTGCGGGCGAAGGCTACACCTTC
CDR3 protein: CASSAGEGYTF

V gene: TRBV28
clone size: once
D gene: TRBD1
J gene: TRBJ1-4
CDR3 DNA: TGTGCCAGCAGTCCGACAGGGGTGGGGGGTGAAAAACTGTTTTTT
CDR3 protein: CASSPTGVGGEKLFF

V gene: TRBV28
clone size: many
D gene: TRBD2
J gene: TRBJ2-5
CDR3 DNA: TGTGCCAGCAGTTCGGGGACTAGCGGGGGACTCGAAGAGACCCAGTACTTC
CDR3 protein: CASSSGTSGGLEETQYF

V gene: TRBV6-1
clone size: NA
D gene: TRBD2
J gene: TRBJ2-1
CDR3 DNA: TGTGCCAGCAGTGAAGGGACTAGCGGGGTATACAATGAGCAGTTCTTC
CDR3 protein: CASSEGTSGVYNEQFF

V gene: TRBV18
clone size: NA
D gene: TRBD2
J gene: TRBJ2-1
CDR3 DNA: TGTGCCAGCTCACCCCCTAGCGGGAGTCGAAATGAGCAGTTCTTC
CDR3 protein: CASSPPSGSRNEQFF

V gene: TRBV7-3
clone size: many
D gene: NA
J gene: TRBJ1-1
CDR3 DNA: TGTGCCAGCAGCTTACTAGGGCGAGACACTGAAGCTTTCTTT
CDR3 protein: CASSLLGRDTEAFF

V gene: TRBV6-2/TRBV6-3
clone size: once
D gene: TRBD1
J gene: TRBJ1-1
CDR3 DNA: TGTGCCAGCAGTGACTCAGCGGGACAGTTGAACACTGAAGCTTTCTTT
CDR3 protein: CASSDSAGQLNTEAFF

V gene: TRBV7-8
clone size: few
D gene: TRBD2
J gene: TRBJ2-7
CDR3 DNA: TGTGCCAGCAGCGTCTTAGCGGGAGGGGGAACCTACGAGCAGTACTTC
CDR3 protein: CASSVLAGGGTYEQYF

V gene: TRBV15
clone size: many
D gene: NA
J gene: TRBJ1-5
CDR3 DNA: TGTGCCACCAGCAGAGTATCAGTTTATAGCAATCAGCCCCAGCATTTT
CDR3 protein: CATSRVSVYSNQPQHF

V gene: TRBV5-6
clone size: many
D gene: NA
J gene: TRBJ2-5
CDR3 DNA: TGTGCCAGCAGCGGATCCACAGAGACCCAGTACTTC
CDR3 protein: CASSGSTETQYF

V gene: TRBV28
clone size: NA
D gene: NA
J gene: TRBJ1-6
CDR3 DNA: TGTGCCAGCAGTTTACGGGGGACGGGCAATTCACCCCTCCACTTT
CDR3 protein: CASSLRGTGNSPLHF

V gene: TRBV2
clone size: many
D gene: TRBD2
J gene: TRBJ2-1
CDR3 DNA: TGTGCCAGCTCCAGACGGGAGGGCCACAATGAGCAGTTCTTC
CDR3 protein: CASSRREGHNEQFF

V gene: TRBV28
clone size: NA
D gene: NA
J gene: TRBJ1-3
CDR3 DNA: TGTGCCAGCCAAACGGCAGGGGACGGAAACACCATATATTTT
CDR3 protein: CASQTAGDGNTIYF

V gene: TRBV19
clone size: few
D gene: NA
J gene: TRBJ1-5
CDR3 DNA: TGTGCCAGTAGTATTCAAGGTTTGGACAATCAGCCCCAGCATTTT
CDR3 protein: CASSIQGLDNQPQHF

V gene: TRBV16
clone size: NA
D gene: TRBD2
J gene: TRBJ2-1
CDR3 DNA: TGTGCCAGCAGCCAGGGGCTAGCGGGAGCCCCTGGCTCCTACAATGAGCAGTTCTTC
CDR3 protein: CASSQGLAGAPGSYNEQFF

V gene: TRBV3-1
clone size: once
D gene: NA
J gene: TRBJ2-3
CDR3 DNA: TGTGCCAGCAGCCAAGAGGTAACGGCTAGCACAGATACGCAGTATTTT
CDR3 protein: CASSQEVTASTDTQYF